Below, 31 T cell receptor beta chains from the same sample are listed, as sequenced in a study of T cells in Graves' hyperthyroidism and ophthalmopathy. RNA transcripts yielded amplified TCR beta CDR3 regions. The TCR CDR3 first-round RT-PCR relied on the HTBI primer set. TCRdb passed the multiplex PCR reads through MiXCR, listing each CDR3 protein once. Of around 600,000 distinct CDR3 sequences in the sample, about 14% were seen once. The sequencing sample was made of blood. The receptors were gathered from a woman aged 18-30 years with Graves' ophthalmopathy.

This clonotype came up many times. This chain links TRBV27 with TRBJ2-7; 10 bases agree with TRBD1. The germline CDR1 and CDR2 sequences are MNHEY and SMNVEV (reference sequence). CDR3 length equals 15 residues. Germline trimming cut 3 bases from V and 3 bases from J; bases unmatched to any gene: 5. The CDR3 loop is CASSLGQGLVYEQYF. In DNA form, the CDR3 reads TGTGCCAGCAGTTTGGGACAGGGGTTGGTCTACGAGCAGTACTTC.

This rearrangement joins TRBV19 to TRBJ2-6; D may be TRBD1 (5 bases). V lost 4 bases and J 0 bases, leaving 22 bases between the germline ends. The CDR3 covers 20 residues. CDR1 is LNHDA and CDR2 is SQIVND in the germline V gene (reference sequence). The CDR3 nucleotides read TGTGCCAGTAGTACCCGACAGACCTCCGAACCCTTCTCTGGGGCCAACGTCCTGACTTTC. Its translation is CASSTRQTSEPFSGANVLTF.

There are many counts of this clonotype. The V and J genes are TRBV20-1 and TRBJ1-6; TRBD1 matches 7 bases. The germline V gene has CDR1 DFQATT and CDR2 SNEGSKA (reference sequence). This CDR3 comprises 15 residues. With 6 bases clipped from V and 8 bases from J, the junction kept 13 bases outside the gene matches. The CDR3 nucleotides read TGCAGTGCCGACCCCGGACAGGCTCGAGATTCACCCCTCCACTTT. Its protein is CSADPGQARDSPLHF.

This clonotype was recorded at least ten times. The genes are TRBV20-1 and TRBJ1-2; a weak D match, TRBD1 (5 bases). The CDR3 has 15 amino acids. V was cut by 0 bases and J by 2 bases, with 13 bases left in between. The germline V gene encodes CDR1 DFQATT and CDR2 SNEGSKA (reference sequence). For the CDR3, the DNA is TGCAGTGCTAGAGATGGAGCAGGGCCGAACTATGGCTACACCTTC. Translation gives CSARDGAGPNYGYTF.

This clonotype was detected many times. This chain uses TRBV12-3 or TRBV12-4 with TRBJ2-3; no reliable D call. Trimming cost V 5 bases and J 3 bases, with 3 bases left between them. CDR3 size: 11 residues. CDR3 DNA sequence: TGTGCCAGCAGTCCTACAGATACGCAGTATTTT. This sequence encodes CASSPTDTQYF.

This clonotype was counted between two and nine times. The chain uses TRBV10-2 and TRBJ1-1, with D possibly matching TRBD1 (6 bases). CDR1 WSHSY and CDR2 SAAADI come from the germline V gene. The CDR3 runs to 15 residues. With 4 bases removed from V and 10 bases from J, the gap between germline ends came to 22 bases. CDR3 residues: CASSGRDKPRGSAFF. The CDR3 region has the DNA TGCGCCAGCAGTGGCCGGGACAAGCCTCGAGGATCAGCTTTCTTT.

The sample holds many counts of this clonotype. V is TRBV13 and J is TRBJ2-7, with a tentative D call TRBD1 (5 bases). The CDR3 runs 16 residues. V was pared by 3 bases and J by 2 bases, with 17 bases between. From germline, CDR1 is PRHDT and CDR2 FYEKMQ (reference sequence). Here the CDR3 reads CASSFFPQGVTYEQYF. The CDR3 nucleotides read TGTGCCAGCAGCTTTTTTCCCCAAGGGGTGACCTACGAGCAGTACTTC.

This clonotype appeared a few times. The rearrangement joins TRBV7-6 to TRBJ2-2; 9 bases match TRBD1. Losses at the gene ends were 6 bases for V and 4 bases for J; bases not matched to a gene: 6. The CDR3 has 15 amino acids. Germline V gives CDR1 SGHVS, CDR2 FNYEAQ. This CDR3 reads CASSTGTGSTGELFF. The CDR3 nucleotides read TGTGCCAGCAGTACCGGGACAGGGAGCACCGGGGAGCTGTTTTTT. Using reference TRBV7-6 and TRBJ2-2 for the parts outside the CDR3, the full variable domain is GAGVSQSPRYKVTKRGQDVALRCDPISGHVSLYWYRQALGQGPEFLTYFNYEAQQDKSGLPNDRFSAERPEGSISTLTIQRTEQRDSAMYRCASSTGTGSTGELFFGEGSRLTVL.

Ten or more counts support this clonotype. The genes are TRBV7-9 and TRBJ2-5, with D possibly being TRBD1 (6 bases). Germline CDR1 is SEHNR and CDR2 is FQNEAQ (reference sequence). The CDR3 is 14 amino acids. V shed 3 bases and J shed 4 bases, with 12 bases lying between them. The DNA for the CDR3 is TGTGCCAGCAGCTTCCGGGTAGGGGGAGAGACCCAGTACTTC. Encoded protein: CASSFRVGGETQYF.

There are many counts of this clonotype. V is TRBV2 and J is TRBJ1-1; TRBD1 matches 9 bases. V shed 5 bases and J 3 bases; nucleotides not matched to a gene: 1. The CDR3 consists of 13 residues. Germline values: CDR1 SNHLY, CDR2 FYNNEI. CDR3 in amino acids: CASSWTGDTEAFF. DNA of the CDR3: TGTGCCAGCAGTTGGACAGGGGACACTGAAGCTTTCTTT.

This clonotype was counted at least ten times. The chain couples TRBV28 to TRBJ1-1, with 9 bases that match TRBD1. With 4 bases clipped from V and 3 bases from J, the junction kept 6 bases outside the gene matches. The CDR3 consists of 15 residues. Germline assignment: CDR1 MDHEN and CDR2 SYDVKM. CDR3 in DNA: TGTGCCAGCAGTTCAACAGGGGGCCCAGACACTGAAGCTTTCTTT. Amino acid sequence: CASSSTGGPDTEAFF.

This clonotype was observed many times. DNA for the CDR3: TGTGCCAGCAGCTTTATAATAGGGGGCGCCTCTGAAGCTTTCTTT. Translation: CASSFIIGGASEAFF. The rearrangement uses TRBV7-2 and TRBJ1-1; 7 nucleotides line up with TRBD1. CDR3 length equals 15 residues. Per germline, CDR1 SGHTA and CDR2 FQGNSA. Trimming at V came to 3 bases and at J to 6 bases, leaving 10 bases not matched to a gene.

The gene calls are TRBV27 and TRBJ1-1; TRBD1 matches at 7 bases. The trim removed 6 bases at V and 8 bases at J, leaving 12 bases unmatched. This CDR3 region has 14 residues. Germline V CDR1 and CDR2: MNHEY, SMNVEV (reference sequence). The CDR3 spells CASRRGQPWGEAFF. The CDR3 DNA follows: TGTGCCAGCAGGAGGGGACAGCCGTGGGGGGAAGCTTTCTTT.

This clonotype was seen only a few times. The V call is TRBV10-3, the J call TRBJ2-7; D remains unclear. Trimming shortened V by 3 bases and J by 0 bases, and 6 bases separated the two germline ends. This CDR3 is built from 13 residues. The germline CDR1 and CDR2 sequences are ENHRY and SYGVKD. The CDR3 DNA reads TGTGCCATCAGTGAAAGGAGCTCCTACGAGCAGTACTTC. Its translation is CAISERSSYEQYF.

In this sample, this clonotype turned up many times. In nucleotides, the CDR3 is TGTGCCAGCAGTTCACTAGCGGGAGAGTCCCACAATGAGCAGTTCTTC. It translates to CASSSLAGESHNEQFF. This chain uses TRBV6-6 with TRBJ2-1, with 11 bases identical to TRBD2. The CDR3 is 16 residues long. Germline V gene data show CDR1 as MNHNY and CDR2 as SVGAGI (reference sequence). V was clipped by 4 bases and J by 5 bases; unmatched bases: 7.

A few counts support this clonotype. J is TRBJ2-6 and V is TRBV11-2; maybe TRBD1 (6 bases). V lost 5 bases and J 0 bases, leaving 11 bases between the germline ends. The CDR3 is 16 amino acids. Germline V gene data show CDR1 as SGHAT and CDR2 as FQNNGV. This CDR3 is CASSGGSPSGANVLTF. The DNA for the CDR3 is TGTGCCAGCAGCGGGGGCAGCCCCTCTGGGGCCAACGTCCTGACTTTC.

In its sample, this clonotype was seen a few times. The genes are TRBV5-1 and TRBJ1-2; 9 nucleotides agree with TRBD1. Germline V lookup: CDR1 SGHRS, CDR2 YFSETQ. This CDR3 is 14 amino acids long. V lost 7 bases to trimming and J lost 6 bases; unmatched junction nucleotides: 10. This CDR3 is CASGSTGGLDGYTF. The CDR3 region has the DNA TGCGCCAGCGGATCGACAGGGGGGCTCGATGGCTACACCTTC.

The V and J genes are TRBV20-1 and TRBJ1-1; TRBD1 might be the D (6 bases). V shed 7 bases and J shed 1 base, with 10 bases lying between them. The germline CDR1 and CDR2 sequences are DFQATT and SNEGSKA (reference sequence). This CDR3 spans 12 amino acids. The CDR3 sequence is CSEGQPNTEAFF. The CDR3 DNA sequence: TGCAGTGAAGGACAGCCGAACACTGAAGCTTTCTTT.

The V call is TRBV5-5, the J call TRBJ1-1; perhaps TRBD1 as D (5 bases). CDR1 is SGHKS, CDR2 YYEKEE, per germline (reference sequence). V was clipped by 3 bases and J by 5 bases, with 20 bases between them. The length of the CDR3 is 16 residues. The CDR3 sequence is CASSSLPRDGLTEAFF. The CDR3 bases are TGTGCCAGCAGCTCCCTCCCTAGGGACGGCCTTACTGAAGCTTTCTTT.

In its sample, this clonotype was seen many times. The rearrangement links TRBV2 to TRBJ2-2; 8 bases match TRBD1. Germline V gene sequence: CDR1 SNHLY, CDR2 FYNNEI. The V gene end was trimmed by 5 bases and the J gene end by 1 base; junction bases not matched to a gene: 3. The CDR3 has 15 amino acids. In DNA form, the CDR3 reads TGTGCCAGCAGTTACAGGGGGATGAACACCGGGGAGCTGTTTTTT. Its translation is CASSYRGMNTGELFF.

This clonotype was observed many times. This chain links TRBV11-2 with TRBJ1-2; D not resolved. Trimming shortened V by 2 bases and J by 2 bases, and 9 bases separated the two germline ends. The CDR3 contains 14 residues. Germline V gives CDR1 SGHAT, CDR2 FQNNGV. The CDR3: CASSLQESNYGYTF. CDR3 coding DNA: TGTGCCAGCAGCTTACAGGAGTCCAACTATGGCTACACCTTC.

This clonotype was observed many times. This chain joins TRBV27 and TRBJ1-5; tentatively, D is TRBD1 (5 bases). Germline CDR1 reads MNHEY; CDR2 reads SMNVEV (reference sequence). The CDR3 sequence is 14 residues long. V was cut by 2 bases and J by 11 bases, with 16 bases left in between. CDR3 loop: CASSLQGFLGAQHF. CDR3 nucleotide sequence: TGTGCCAGCAGTTTACAGGGCTTCCTTGGGGCCCAGCATTTT.

This clonotype was seen repeatedly, ten times or more. This sequence joins TRBV18 and TRBJ2-5, with a possible D match to TRBD1 (5 bases). Germline V gene lookup returns CDR1 KGHSH and CDR2 LQKENI. The CDR3 runs to 13 residues. V gave up 0 bases and J gave up 5 bases, with 7 bases separating them. CDR3 region: CASSPPDIETQYF. The CDR3 DNA reads TGTGCCAGCTCACCACCGGACATCGAGACCCAGTACTTC.

This clonotype was counted at least ten times. The chain employs TRBV27 and TRBJ2-3; 9 bases are shared with TRBD1. This CDR3 comprises 17 residues. V shed 0 bases, J shed 2 bases, and the junction held 6 bases outside the gene matches. Germline lookup yields CDR1 MNHEY and CDR2 SMNVEV (reference sequence). The CDR3 loop is CASSLSPGTGFTDTQYF. The CDR3 DNA is TGTGCCAGCAGTTTATCCCCTGGGACAGGGTTCACAGATACGCAGTATTTT.

This clonotype was counted only a few times. The chain carries TRBV27 and TRBJ2-2, with unresolved D. Germline V lookup: CDR1 MNHEY, CDR2 SMNVEV (reference sequence). The CDR3 contains 15 residues. V shed 2 bases and J shed 2 bases, with 9 bases lying between them. DNA of the CDR3: TGTGCCAGCAGTTTAATTCGGAGAAACACCGGGGAGCTGTTTTTT. Protein product: CASSLIRRNTGELFF.

This clonotype appeared once. This sequence joins TRBV5-5 and TRBJ2-1, with 8 positions matching TRBD2. The germline gives CDR1 SGHKS, CDR2 YYEKEE (reference sequence). This CDR3 is built from 16 residues. The J segment lost 2 bases and the V segment lost 0 bases, leaving 4 bases of the junction unmatched. In DNA, the CDR3 is TGTGCCAGCAGCTTGGAAGCGGGGGTCCCCTACAATGAGCAGTTCTTC. Encoded protein: CASSLEAGVPYNEQFF.

This clonotype was recorded at least ten times. The chain is built from TRBV9 and TRBJ2-3; D is ambiguous. V shed 0 bases and J shed 0 bases, with 29 bases lying between them. The germline V gene encodes CDR1 SGDLS and CDR2 YYNGEE. The CDR3 totals 22 residues. The CDR3 loop is CASSVDGRNRQYLPTSTDTQYF. The CDR3 DNA is TGTGCCAGCAGCGTAGACGGCCGTAACAGACAATATTTACCCACTAGCACAGATACGCAGTATTTT.

This clonotype has at least ten counts. The CDR3 loop is CASSLRARDYEQYF. The CDR3 DNA sequence: TGTGCCAGCAGTTTAAGGGCCAGGGACTACGAGCAGTACTTC. V usage is TRBV12-3 or TRBV12-4 and J usage is TRBJ2-7; D might be TRBD1 (5 bases). This CDR3 spans 14 amino acids. Trimming took off 2 bases at V and 3 bases at J, with 11 bases between the two ends.

The V gene is TRBV20-1, the J gene TRBJ2-1; possibly TRBD2 for D (6 bases). The length of the CDR3 is 11 residues. Trimming took 1 base from V and 14 from J, leaving 12 bases between them. Germline CDR1 and CDR2: DFQATT and SNEGSKA (reference sequence). The CDR3 loop is CSARAGTPEFF. The CDR3 DNA follows: TGCAGTGCTAGAGCCGGGACTCCGGAGTTCTTC.

This clonotype was seen more than once but under ten times. Possible read error: a much larger clone is one base away. The rearrangement joins TRBV3-1 to TRBJ1-1; D remains unclear. Germline CDR1 is LGHDT and CDR2 is YNNKEL (reference sequence). This CDR3 is built from 16 residues. The CDR3 is CAGSQDIGSMNTEAFF. Written as DNA, the CDR3 is TGTGCCGGCAGCCAAGATATAGGCTCCATGAACACTGAAGCTTTCTTT.

This clonotype was counted ten times or more. The chain combines TRBV5-5 with TRBJ2-5, with D possibly matching TRBD2 (5 bases). V shed 0 bases and J shed 5 bases, with 11 bases lying between them. The CDR3 sequence is 14 residues long. CDR1 is SGHKS, CDR2 YYEKEE, per germline (reference sequence). The CDR3 DNA sequence: TGTGCCAGCAGCTTGGGACTACCCACCGAGACCCAGTACTTC. This gives the protein CASSLGLPTETQYF.